This T cell receptor beta chain was sequenced in a study of blood T cell repertoires in COVID-19. Study-wide background: COVID-19 samples from acute and convalescent phases originated in the United States, Italy and Spain. Sources were T cells, B-cell-depleted T cells, or PBMCs; the material itself was cDNA or gDNA.

The ends were cut back, 3 bases at V and 1 base at J, with 19 bases in the middle. The germline V gene has CDR1 SGHDT and CDR2 YYEEEE. The CDR3 is 17 residues long. Per the original data handling: Nucleated cell counts were estimated from reference gene primer amplification. The repertoire was sequenced with immunoSEQ multiplex PCR; TCRdb's copy has only in-frame clones and lacks some. V and J calls plus clone size are reproduced from that table; the DNA served to infer D and trimming. Here the sample spans 200,000 to 250,000 clones, under 85% being singletons. V and J are TRBV5-6 and TRBJ1-1, with D possibly being TRBD1 (6 bases). The sequence was collected from a woman in her thirties or forties with active or convalescent COVID-19. Sequencing was done on a sample of peripheral blood. CDR3 DNA sequence: TGTGCCAGCAGCTCCACGATCTGGGGGCGAGAGAACACTGAAGCTTTCTTT. Residues: CASSSTIWGRENTEAFF.